What follows is one T cell receptor (beta chain) and its context. The antigen remains undetermined. The sample comes from a study of shared clonotypes between healthy human individuals. Broader study findings: Clonotype sharing across donors was expected to vary with sequencing depth. What naive subsets generally showed was a larger estimated richness than memory subsets showed.

The run depth of the assay was deep. In the original processing: ImmunoSEQ gave junction-only sequences without quality scores, so filtering differed. Sequencing used immunoSEQ multiplex PCR; TCRdb keeps in-frame clones, though not all of them. V and J calls and clone size are given by that table; D and trimming were obtained from the DNA. The sample lists about 2,500,000 clones; around nine tenths were seen once. The junction had 5 bases not matched to a gene; V was cut back by 4 bases and J by 3 bases. CDR1 is SQVTM and CDR2 is ANQGSEA in the germline V gene. The CDR3 has 14 amino acids. This clonotype was obtained from a man younger than 35 in good health. The V and J genes are TRBV29-1 and TRBJ1-2, with 10 nucleotides matching TRBD1. Sequenced: naive CD4+ T cells sorted from blood. This sample's subset: CD45RA+ positively selected. The CDR3 is CSVASGTGDYGYTF. CDR3 nucleotides: TGCAGCGTTGCGTCCGGGACAGGGGACTATGGCTACACCTTC.